The 7 T cell receptor beta chains given below trace back to one sample, sequenced in a study of T cell changes during pregnancy in multiple sclerosis. This table comes from immunoSEQ multiplex PCR, and its TCRdb copy is limited to in-frame clones, with some not included. The table lists tens of thousands of clones, 92% of them singletons. Sample: CD4+ T cells from peripheral blood mononuclear cells, taken in the third trimester of pregnancy. These receptors were collected from a female donor with multiple sclerosis, enrolled in a pregnancy study.

The chain is built from TRBV7-2 and TRBJ1-2; 7 bases map to TRBD1. V trimming: 5 bases; J trimming: 3 bases; junction bases outside the gene matches: 6. The V gene's germline CDR1 is SGHTA and CDR2 FQGNSA. The CDR3 is made up of 14 amino acids. For the CDR3, the DNA is TGTGCCAGCAGCATAAACAGGGGCGACTATGGCTACACCTTC. As protein: CASSINRGDYGYTF.

This chain links TRBV16 with TRBJ1-1; TRBD1 might be the D (5 bases). CDR1 and CDR2 (germline): KGHSY, FQNENV. The germline V and J ends were trimmed by 1 base and 11 bases, with 17 bases remaining between them. This CDR3 has 14 amino acids. This CDR3 is CASSQLQDGGGAFF. In DNA form, the CDR3 reads TGTGCCAGCAGCCAATTACAGGACGGTGGTGGGGCTTTCTTT.

V and J are TRBV13 and TRBJ2-3; the match to TRBD2 covers 9 bases. Trimming removed 6 bases from V and 2 bases from J; junction bases left unmatched: 9. The CDR3 covers 16 residues. Germline V gives CDR1 PRHDT, CDR2 FYEKMQ (reference sequence). Here the CDR3 reads CASSSDGLAHTDTQYF. DNA of the CDR3: TGTGCCAGCAGTTCAGACGGACTAGCGCACACAGATACGCAGTATTTT.

This clone appeared a single time. J is TRBJ2-7 and V is TRBV7-2, with 9 nucleotides matching TRBD1. The CDR3 consists of 15 residues. Germline V CDR1 and CDR2: SGHTA, FQGNSA. J was trimmed by 5 bases and V by 2 bases; bases with no gene match: 7. The CDR3 spells CASSLWGQGANEQYF. In DNA form, the CDR3 reads TGTGCCAGCAGCTTATGGGGACAGGGTGCGAACGAGCAGTACTTC.

The V and J genes are TRBV7-2 and TRBJ1-5; D uncertain. Deletions cut 1 base from V and 3 bases from J, with 4 bases between. The germline V gene encodes CDR1 SGHTA and CDR2 FQGNSA. CDR3 length: 13 residues. The CDR3 here is CASSLDYNQPQHF. The CDR3 DNA reads TGTGCCAGCAGCTTAGACTACAATCAGCCCCAGCATTTT.

The chain is built from TRBV5-1 and TRBJ2-1, with TRBD2 identical over 8 bases. The CDR3 has 16 amino acids. V was pared by 3 bases and J by 4 bases, with 9 bases of the junction left unmatched. Germline values: CDR1 SGHRS, CDR2 YFSETQ. The CDR3 region has the DNA TGCGCCAGCAGCTCGTTTAGCGGGGCTATTTACAATGAGCAGTTCTTC. Its protein product is CASSSFSGAIYNEQFF. The entire variable domain, with the rest obtained from reference TRBV5-1 and TRBJ2-1, is as follows: KAGVTQTPRYLIKTRGQQVTLSCSPISGHRSVSWYQQTPGQGLQFLFEYFSETQRNKGNFPGRFSGRQFSNSRSEMNVSTLELGDSALYLCASSSFSGAIYNEQFFGPGTRLTVL.

The chain links TRBV19 to TRBJ1-5, with 7 bases aligning to TRBD1. CDR1 LNHDA and CDR2 SQIVND come from the germline V gene (reference sequence). The CDR3 spans 15 residues. The J segment lost 3 bases and the V segment lost 9 bases, leaving 11 bases of the junction unmatched. The CDR3 bases are TGTGCCAGCATAGCTACGGGACAGAACAATCAGCCCCAGCATTTT. It specifies CASIATGQNNQPQHF.